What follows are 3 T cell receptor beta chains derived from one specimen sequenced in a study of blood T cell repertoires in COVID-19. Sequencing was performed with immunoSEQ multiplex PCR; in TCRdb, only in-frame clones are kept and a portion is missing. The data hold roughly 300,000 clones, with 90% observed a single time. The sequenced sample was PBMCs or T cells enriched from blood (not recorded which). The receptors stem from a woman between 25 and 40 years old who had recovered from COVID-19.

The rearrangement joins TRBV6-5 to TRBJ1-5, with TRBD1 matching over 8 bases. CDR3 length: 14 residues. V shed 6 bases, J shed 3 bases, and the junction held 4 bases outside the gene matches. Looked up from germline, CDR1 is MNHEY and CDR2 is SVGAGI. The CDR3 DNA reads TGTGCCAGCAGAGCGGGACAGGTCAATCAGCCCCAGCATTTT. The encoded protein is CASRAGQVNQPQHF.

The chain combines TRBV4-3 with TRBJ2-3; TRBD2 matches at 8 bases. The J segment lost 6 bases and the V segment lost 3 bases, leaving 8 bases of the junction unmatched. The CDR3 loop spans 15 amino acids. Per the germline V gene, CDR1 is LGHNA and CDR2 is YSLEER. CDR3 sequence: CASSQGLVVSDTQYF. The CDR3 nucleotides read TGCGCCAGCAGCCAGGGACTAGTGGTGTCGGATACGCAGTATTTT.

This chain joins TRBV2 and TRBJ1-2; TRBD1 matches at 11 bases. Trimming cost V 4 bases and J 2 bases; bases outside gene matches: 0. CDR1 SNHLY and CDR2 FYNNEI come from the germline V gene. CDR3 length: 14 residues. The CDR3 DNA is TGTGCCAGCAGTGGGGACAGGGGGAACTATGGCTACACCTTC. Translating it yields CASSGDRGNYGYTF. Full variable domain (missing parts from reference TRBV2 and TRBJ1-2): EPEVTQTPSHQVTQMGQEVILRCVPISNHLYFYWYRQILGQKVEFLVSFYNNEISEKSEIFDDQFSVERPDGSNFTLKIRSTKLEDSAMYFCASSGDRGNYGYTFGSGTRLTVV.